These 19 T cell receptor beta chains were sequenced from one sample in a study of shared T cell receptors in the human thymus. Assay: immunoSEQ multiplex PCR; the TCRdb copy retains only in-frame clones and omits some. The sample holds hundreds of thousands of clones, around three quarters seen once. Another study also made use of these data, one on human thymus T cells.

The sequenced sample was thymocytes. Receptors were obtained from a boy under two years old with a congenital heart defect.

This chain links TRBV27 with TRBJ2-7; 7 bases align to TRBD2. There are 21 residues in the CDR3. V shed 6 bases, J shed 0 bases, and the junction held 26 bases outside the gene matches. Germline lookup yields CDR1 MNHEY and CDR2 SMNVEV (reference sequence). The CDR3 coding sequence is TGTGCCAGCAGCCTCCGCCGCCCTAGCGGACTCTGGTCCTTCAGCTCCTACGAGCAGTACTTC. Translating gives CASSLRRPSGLWSFSSYEQYF.

The chain carries TRBV5-1 and TRBJ2-1, with 13 bases identical to TRBD2. Per germline, CDR1 SGHRS and CDR2 YFSETQ. The CDR3 length is 15 residues. Trimming cost V 2 bases and J 5 bases; bases outside gene matches: 1. CDR3 bases: TGCGCCAGCAGCTTTACTAGCGGGAGGGACAATGAGCAGTTCTTC. Amino acid sequence: CASSFTSGRDNEQFF.

The chain combines TRBV5-6 with TRBJ2-7, with 10 nucleotides matching TRBD2. The trim removed 4 bases at V and 4 bases at J, leaving 8 bases unmatched. The V gene's germline CDR1 is SGHDT and CDR2 YYEEEE. The CDR3 spans 15 residues. CDR3 protein: CASSRSSGSRYEQYF. CDR3 DNA: TGTGCCAGCAGCCGATCTAGCGGGAGTAGGTACGAGCAGTACTTC.

In its sample, this clone was seen a few times. This chain uses TRBV28 with TRBJ2-1; TRBD1 agrees at 9 bases. CDR1 and CDR2 from the germline V gene are MDHEN and SYDVKM. The J segment lost 8 bases and the V segment lost 8 bases, leaving 7 bases of the junction unmatched. The CDR3 contains 13 residues. Here the CDR3 DNA reads TGTGCCAGCGCCCGGGACAGGGCCCATGAGCAGTTCTTC. It is translated as CASARDRAHEQFF.

This rearrangement joins TRBV9 to TRBJ2-1; 10 nucleotides align to TRBD2. The junction had 8 bases not matched to a gene; V was cut back by 5 bases and J by 6 bases. This CDR3 is 15 amino acids long. CDR1 is SGDLS, CDR2 YYNGEE, per germline. In DNA form, the CDR3 reads TGTGCCAGCAGGGTCCTAGCGGGAGAGGTCAATGAGCAGTTCTTC. It codes for CASRVLAGEVNEQFF.

This clone was counted only a few times. This chain links TRBV19 with TRBJ1-5, with D unresolved. The CDR3 length is 9 residues. The germline V gene encodes CDR1 LNHDA and CDR2 SQIVND (reference sequence). Trimming removed 10 bases at V and 7 bases at J, with 5 bases between. CDR3 protein: CATGQPQHF. CDR3 nucleotides: TGTGCCACCGGGCAGCCCCAGCATTTT.

Only a few counts were recorded for this clone. The junction departs from germline at one end; a sequencing error may be responsible. CDR3 in DNA: TGCAGTGCTCTCCCCCCGACTGCGTGG. It codes for CSALPPTAW. The genes are TRBV20-1 and TRBJ1-2; D gene ambiguous. This CDR3 region has 9 residues. In germline, CDR1 is DFQATT, CDR2 SNEGSKA (reference sequence).

This sequence joins TRBV2 and TRBJ1-5; D might be TRBD1 (5 bases). V gave up 3 bases and J gave up 7 bases, with 13 bases separating them. Germline CDR1 is SNHLY and CDR2 is FYNNEI. CDR3 length equals 14 residues. Written as DNA, the CDR3 is TGTGCCAGCAGTGAGGGGCCAAGGCGGCAGCCCCAGCATTTT. As protein: CASSEGPRRQPQHF.

This clone was found a few times. DNA for the CDR3: TGTGCCAGCAGCGGATCCTTAGCGGGGGGGAGCACAGATACGCAGTATTTT. This sequence encodes CASSGSLAGGSTDTQYF. The V gene is TRBV9, the J gene TRBJ2-3; 11 bases fit TRBD2. The CDR3 covers 17 residues. Germline CDR1 SGDLS, CDR2 YYNGEE. V lost 3 bases to trimming and J lost 0 bases; unmatched junction nucleotides: 6.

This chain joins TRBV28 and TRBJ2-7; D may be TRBD2 (7 bases). The germline V and J ends were trimmed by 4 bases and 5 bases, with 15 bases remaining between them. From germline, CDR1 is MDHEN and CDR2 SYDVKM. The CDR3 contains 14 residues. CDR3 coding DNA: TGTGCCAGCAGTTCCGCCCCGGGGGGCCACGAGCAGTACTTC. It translates to CASSSAPGGHEQYF.

The chain combines TRBV6-5 with TRBJ2-3; 7 bases align to TRBD1. CDR1 is MNHEY, CDR2 SVGAGI, per germline. The CDR3 covers 15 residues. Trimming at V came to 4 bases and at J to 4 bases, leaving 8 bases not matched to a gene. The CDR3 sequence: CASSSRTGYSDTQYF. CDR3 nucleotides: TGTGCCAGCAGTTCCCGGACAGGCTACTCAGATACGCAGTATTTT.

The V gene is TRBV11-1, the J gene TRBJ1-1; 11 positions agree with TRBD1. This CDR3 spans 17 amino acids. Looked up from germline, CDR1 is SGHAT and CDR2 is FQDESV (reference sequence). V gave up 3 bases and J gave up 1 base; unmatched junction bases: 7. DNA for the CDR3: TGTGCCAGCAGCTTGCGGGACAGGGGGTCATGGAACACTGAAGCTTTCTTT. This gives the protein CASSLRDRGSWNTEAFF.

J is TRBJ2-7 and V is TRBV5-4; 8 nucleotides match TRBD1. Looked up from germline, CDR1 is SGHNT and CDR2 is YYREEE (reference sequence). V trimming: 4 bases; J trimming: 6 bases; junction bases outside the gene matches: 15. The CDR3 runs 16 residues. This CDR3 is CASSPLGQGGPSEQYF. The CDR3 DNA follows: TGTGCCAGCAGCCCCCTTGGACAGGGAGGCCCCAGCGAGCAGTACTTC.

The chain employs TRBV5-1 and TRBJ2-7, with 10 positions matching TRBD2. From germline, CDR1 is SGHRS and CDR2 YFSETQ. V trimming: 1 base; J trimming: 6 bases; junction bases outside the gene matches: 10. This CDR3 has 16 amino acids. In DNA form, the CDR3 reads TGCGCCAGCAGCTTGAGGGCTAGCGGGAGAGGGTGCGAGCAGTACTTC. Translation gives CASSLRASGRGCEQYF.

The chain is built from TRBV4-1 and TRBJ2-5; possible D gene TRBD2, 6 bases. The V gene's germline CDR1 is MGHRA and CDR2 YSYEKL. The CDR3 is 13 residues long. Trimming took off 4 bases at V and 5 bases at J, with 11 bases between the two ends. The CDR3 DNA reads as TGCGCCAGCAGCCCTAGCGTTGGCGAGACCCAGTACTTC. It encodes CASSPSVGETQYF.

This clone was detected a few times. CDR3 sequence reads: CASSLETTSGRAGEQFF. In DNA form, the CDR3 reads TGTGCCAGCAGCTTGGAGACGACTAGCGGGAGGGCGGGTGAGCAGTTCTTC. V gene TRBV5-5 combines with J gene TRBJ2-1, with TRBD2 matching over 14 bases. V was pared by 0 bases and J by 9 bases, with 8 bases of the junction left unmatched. CDR1 is SGHKS, CDR2 YYEKEE, per germline (reference sequence). The CDR3 extends over 17 amino acids.

This clone was seen a few times. This chain links TRBV13 with TRBJ2-5; possibly TRBD1 for D (6 bases). The V gene's germline CDR1 is PRHDT and CDR2 FYEKMQ (reference sequence). The CDR3 length is 17 residues. The V end lost 10 bases, the J end lost 3 bases, and 27 bases lay between the germline ends. CDR3 coding DNA: TGTGCCATCCGCCACTGGAACAAGGGGGACAAAAAAGAGACCCAGTACTTC. It is translated as CAIRHWNKGDKKETQYF.

The rearrangement joins TRBV7-6 to TRBJ1-4; maybe TRBD1 (6 bases). The V end was cut by 4 bases, the J end by 7 bases, with 22 bases between. This CDR3 comprises 17 residues. Germline V gene data show CDR1 as SGHVS and CDR2 as FNYEAQ. The CDR3 nucleotides are TGTGCCAGCAGCTCCGGGGACACCCCCCGGTGGCCTGAAAAACTGTTTTTT. Protein sequence: CASSSGDTPRWPEKLFF.

V usage is TRBV7-6 and J usage is TRBJ1-3, with no clear D. Germline V gene sequence: CDR1 SGHVS, CDR2 FNYEAQ. There are 14 residues in the CDR3. V lost 5 bases and J 3 bases, leaving 11 bases between the germline ends. The CDR3 bases are TGTGCCAGCAGCCTGGACGGGATTGGAAACACCATATATTTT. This encodes CASSLDGIGNTIYF. The whole variable domain, remainder taken from reference TRBV7-6 and TRBJ1-3, is GAGVSQSPRYKVTKRGQDVALRCDPISGHVSLYWYRQALGQGPEFLTYFNYEAQQDKSGLPNDRFSAERPEGSISTLTIQRTEQRDSAMYRCASSLDGIGNTIYFGEGSWLTVV.